This T cell receptor beta chain was recovered during a study of shared clonotypes between healthy human individuals. Across the whole study: CD4 naive and memory got three plates each, CD8 naive two, CD8 memory one.

General study results and limits: Researchers found naive subsets generally carried larger estimated richness than memory subsets. Approximately 4.9% of naive CD4 clonotypes were shared across a few donors.

On this clone: Its antigen is unidentified.

Deep was the level used in running the assay. The protocol was immunoSEQ multiplex PCR, while the TCRdb copy is restricted to in-frame clones and leaves out a portion. The sample carries approximately 1.1 million clones, about 80% recorded once. V lost 4 bases to trimming and J lost 1 base, with 8 bases between them. Looked up from germline, CDR1 is KGHSH and CDR2 is LQKENI. This CDR3 is built from 13 residues. Material: memory CD4+ T cells from PBMCs. Subset of the sample: CD45RA-negative fraction. The sequence derives from a man in his late teens or twenties in good health. Some clones in this sample may be carry-over from other donors' samples. The chain joins TRBV18 to TRBJ2-7; D unclear. CDR3 DNA: TGTGCCAGCTCACGCGCACATTCCTACGAGCAGTACTTC. Residues: CASSRAHSYEQYF.